What follows describes a single TCR beta chain. Trimming took off 5 bases at V and 7 bases at J, with 14 bases between the two ends. There are 13 residues in the CDR3. CDR1 LNHNV and CDR2 YYDKDF come from the germline V gene (reference sequence). The source of the sample is a study of CD8 T cells in Susac syndrome. RNA, at about 0.5 to 1 ug, was reverse transcribed with random hexamers. MiXCR was run by TCRdb on the immunoSEQ multiplex PCR reads, yielding one entry per CDR3 protein. The data hold some 160,000 distinct CDR3 sequences, with approximately 95% observed a single time. Specimen: CD8+ T cells from PBMCs. The TCR sequence derives from a human donor with multiple sclerosis. The J gene is TRBJ1-2, the V gene TRBV15; D may be TRBD1 (5 bases). CDR3 sequence (DNA): TGTGCCACCAGCTACCGGGACCTGGGTGGCTACACCTTC. Protein product: CATSYRDLGGYTF.